This T cell receptor (beta chain) was captured by sequencing in a study of T-cell memory formation after mild COVID-19. TCRdb independently ran MiXCR on the 5' RACE reads; one entry per CDR3 protein. Of hundreds of thousands of distinct CDR3 sequences detected, approximately 18% appear once; the ten largest clones hold about a fifth. V was clipped by 1 base and J by 5 bases, with 14 bases between them. The CDR3 covers 15 residues. The V gene is TRBV23-1, the J gene TRBJ2-5; D is unclear. TRBV23-1 is annotated as an ORF whose role is uncertain. The sample comprised PBMCs or a T cell subset sorted from them (not recorded which). The source of this sequence is a man in his late teens or twenties who had mild COVID-19 (a few samples of this study predate the infection). Cell type and time point are not known. CDR3 loop: CASSQWPGLGETQYF. DNA of the CDR3: TGCGCCAGCAGTCAATGGCCCGGGTTAGGGGAGACCCAGTACTTC.